These 23 T cell receptor beta chains share one sample of origin, sequenced in a study of T cell responses to AZD1222 COVID-19 vaccine. The table came from immunoSEQ multiplex PCR; TCRdb's copy has only in-frame clones and leaves some out. The table records under 110,000 clones, around 90% of them present only once. The source was peripheral blood, collected 28 days after the second AZD1222 dose. These receptors all stem from an adult who received the AZD1222 COVID-19 vaccine.

The rearrangement links TRBV7-9 to TRBJ2-1, with TRBD1 matching 8 bases. The germline V gene encodes CDR1 SEHNR and CDR2 FQNEAQ (reference sequence). CDR3 length equals 15 residues. V gave up 2 bases and J gave up 7 bases; unmatched junction bases: 7. CDR3 loop: CASSLLGQGWNEQFF. The CDR3 DNA sequence: TGTGCCAGCAGCTTATTAGGACAGGGTTGGAATGAGCAGTTCTTC.

This clone was seen just once. The chain is built from TRBV5-1 and TRBJ2-2; the D gene is possibly TRBD2 (5 bases). Trimming removed 4 bases at V and 6 bases at J, with 16 bases between. CDR1 SGHRS and CDR2 YFSETQ come from the germline V gene. This CDR3 spans 15 amino acids. This chain's CDR3 is CASSTQEPGAGELFF. As DNA, the CDR3 is TGCGCCAGCAGCACTCAGGAGCCCGGGGCCGGGGAGCTGTTTTTT.

The V gene is TRBV7-9, the J gene TRBJ1-1; D is unresolved. Germline CDR1 SEHNR, CDR2 FQNEAQ (reference sequence). V was cut by 6 bases and J by 1 base, with 15 bases left in between. CDR3 length equals 15 residues. The CDR3 region is CASRSLIIQNTEAFF. CDR3 DNA: TGTGCCAGCAGATCCCTTATAATACAGAACACTGAAGCTTTCTTT.

The J gene is TRBJ1-2, the V gene TRBV15, with D possibly TRBD1 on 5 matching bases. The CDR3 spans 13 residues. Per the germline V gene, CDR1 is LNHNV and CDR2 is YYDKDF (reference sequence). Trimming pared 5 bases from V and 3 bases from J, leaving 10 bases between. The DNA for the CDR3 is TGTGCCACCAGCGGTGGGACGGACTATGGCTACACCTTC. Translated: CATSGGTDYGYTF. Together with reference TRBV15 and TRBJ1-2, the CDR3 gives the full variable domain: DAMVIQNPRYQVTQFGKPVTLSCSQTLNHNVMYWYQQKSSQAPKLLFHYYDKDFNNEADTPDNFQSRRPNTSFCFLDIRSPGLGDTAMYLCATSGGTDYGYTFGSGTRLTVV.

V gene TRBV12-3 or TRBV12-4 combines with J gene TRBJ1-4; no reliable D call. V was cut by 6 bases and J by 8 bases, with 13 bases left in between. CDR3 length: 13 residues. The CDR3 loop is CASRVNAQEKLFF. CDR3 nucleotides: TGTGCCAGCAGAGTGAATGCGCAGGAAAAACTGTTTTTT.

The chain has TRBV7-6 and TRBJ2-1, with D possibly matching TRBD1 (6 bases). The germline V and J ends were trimmed by 1 base and 0 bases, with 19 bases remaining between them. Germline assignment: CDR1 SGHVS and CDR2 FNYEAQ. The CDR3 length is 19 residues. This CDR3 is CASSLDPTTGLSSYNEQFF. Here the CDR3 DNA reads TGTGCCAGCAGCTTAGACCCCACTACAGGGCTTAGCTCCTACAATGAGCAGTTCTTC.

The V gene is TRBV6-5, the J gene TRBJ1-1, with no clear D. V was trimmed by 6 bases and J by 1 base, leaving 9 bases between them. The CDR3 extends over 13 amino acids. From germline, CDR1 is MNHEY and CDR2 SVGAGI. The CDR3 loop is CASSHTENTEAFF. CDR3 coding DNA: TGTGCCAGCAGCCATACAGAGAACACTGAAGCTTTCTTT.

The rearrangement links TRBV5-1 to TRBJ2-2; D is ambiguous. V lost 4 bases and J lost 0, with 4 bases in between. The CDR3 is made up of 13 amino acids. Germline assignment: CDR1 SGHRS and CDR2 YFSETQ. CDR3 region: CASSISNTGELFF. CDR3 DNA sequence: TGCGCCAGCAGCATATCGAACACCGGGGAGCTGTTTTTT.

This clone was detected only a few times. The chain carries TRBV6-2 or TRBV6-3 and TRBJ2-4; TRBD1 matches 7 bases. Losses at the gene ends were 2 bases for V and 8 bases for J; bases not matched to a gene: 12. Germline lookup yields CDR1 MNHEY and CDR2 SVGEGT. This CDR3 has 16 amino acids. The CDR3 here is CASSYAASGGRDIQYF. The CDR3 nucleotides are TGTGCCAGCAGTTACGCAGCGTCAGGGGGTAGAGACATTCAGTACTTC.

V and J are TRBV7-2 and TRBJ1-6; TRBD1 might be the D (5 bases). V was shortened by 2 bases and J by 6 bases, with 14 bases between the two germline ends. The CDR3 loop spans 16 amino acids. Germline assignment: CDR1 SGHTA and CDR2 FQGNSA. CDR3 loop: CASSLPRDRANSPLHF. The CDR3 coding sequence is TGTGCCAGCAGCTTACCCCGCGACAGAGCTAATTCACCCCTCCACTTT.

The chain recombines TRBV20-1 with TRBJ1-6, with TRBD1 matching over 8 bases. CDR1 is DFQATT and CDR2 is SNEGSKA in the germline V gene (reference sequence). Trimming took 3 bases from V and 3 from J; bases not matched to a gene: 4. The CDR3 extends over 15 amino acids. CDR3 sequence reads: CSASDRGNYNSPLHF. CDR3 coding DNA: TGCAGTGCTAGTGACAGGGGCAACTATAATTCACCCCTCCACTTT.

This clone came up once. This chain links TRBV7-2 with TRBJ1-2; TRBD1 is a possible D gene (5 bases). V was pared by 1 base and J by 4 bases, with 19 bases between. This CDR3 contains 17 residues. Germline V gene sequence: CDR1 SGHTA, CDR2 FQGNSA. The CDR3 DNA reads as TGTGCCAGCAGCTTAGGAGGGACCCGGGACCCTCGCTATGGCTACACCTTC. It yields the protein CASSLGGTRDPRYGYTF. The variable domain in full, with the rest retrieved from reference TRBV7-2 and TRBJ1-2, is GAGVSQSPSNKVTEKGKDVELRCDPISGHTALYWYRQSLGQGLEFLIYFQGNSAPDKSGLPSDRFSAERTGGSVSTLTIQRTQQEDSAVYLCASSLGGTRDPRYGYTFGSGTRLTVV.

The chain carries TRBV4-3 and TRBJ1-5; D gene uncertain. The CDR3 has 17 residues. The V gene's germline CDR1 is LGHNA and CDR2 YSLEER. V lost 0 bases to trimming and J lost 4 bases, with 16 bases between them. The CDR3 region is CASSQEAGSGVNQPQHF. CDR3 in DNA: TGCGCCAGCAGCCAAGAAGCGGGCTCTGGGGTAAATCAGCCCCAGCATTTT.

The chain has TRBV5-6 and TRBJ2-3; D is unclear. V shed 4 bases and J shed 1 base, with 7 bases lying between them. Germline V lookup: CDR1 SGHDT, CDR2 YYEEEE. The CDR3 is 13 residues long. The CDR3, as DNA: TGTGCCAGCAGCCCCCCCGGCACAGATACGCAGTATTTT. This gives the protein CASSPPGTDTQYF.

About this clone: A read error may account for a junction end that differs from germline. V usage is TRBV12-3 or TRBV12-4 and J usage is TRBJ1-2; D gene uncertain. The CDR3 runs to 12 residues. CDR3 residues: CATSPDAGGYTF. The CDR3 DNA sequence: TGTGCCACCAGTCCCGACGCGGGTGGCTACACCTTC.

The chain uses TRBV21-1 and TRBJ1-4. TRBV21-1 corresponds to a pseudogene. This CDR3 contains 16 residues. CDR3 bases: TGTGCCAGCAGCAAAGAGAGGCACCAACGGGGTGAAAAACTGTTTTTT. Translated, it gives CASSKERHQRGEKLFF.

J is TRBJ1-5 and V is TRBV19; a weak D match, TRBD1 (5 bases). The germline V gene has CDR1 LNHDA and CDR2 SQIVND (reference sequence). V was pared by 5 bases and J by 7 bases, with 12 bases between. The length of the CDR3 is 13 residues. CDR3: CASSGDGRQPQHF. The CDR3 DNA follows: TGTGCCAGTAGTGGGGACGGGAGGCAGCCCCAGCATTTT.

In regard to this clone: Its ends do not fully match the called genes, so a read error is possible. The chain combines TRBV7-7 with TRBJ2-7; D uncertain. CDR3 size: 14 residues. Looked up from germline, CDR1 is SSHAT and CDR2 is FNYEAQ (reference sequence). The CDR3 DNA sequence: TGTGCTAGCAGCATAGGACCTGGCTCCTACGAGCAGTACTTC. Amino acids: CASSIGPGSYEQYF.

The chain employs TRBV3-1 (or the pseudogene TRBV3-2) and TRBJ2-7, with D uncertain. V lost 0 bases and J lost 10, with 16 bases in between. Germline assignment: CDR1 LGHDT and CDR2 YNNKEL (reference sequence). CDR3 length: 14 residues. CDR3 nucleotide sequence: TGTGCCAGCAGCCAAGAACGTTGGCGCACACCCCAGTACTTC. Encoded protein: CASSQERWRTPQYF.

CDR3 in amino acids: CASSNKGSSGELFF. The CDR3 nucleotides read TGTGCCAGCAGCAACAAGGGGTCGAGCGGGGAGCTGTTTTTT. The gene calls are TRBV7-9 and TRBJ2-2, with a possible D match to TRBD1 (5 bases). Germline lookup yields CDR1 SEHNR and CDR2 FQNEAQ (reference sequence). The CDR3 covers 14 residues. With 5 bases removed from V and 7 bases from J, the gap between germline ends came to 14 bases.

This clone turned up a few times. The chain recombines TRBV19 with TRBJ1-5; possible D gene TRBD1, 5 bases. CDR1 and CDR2 from the germline V gene are LNHDA and SQIVND (reference sequence). Deletions cut 5 bases from V and 7 bases from J, with 15 bases between. This CDR3 is built from 14 residues. Here the CDR3 reads CASSPRTGGQPQHF. The DNA for the CDR3 is TGTGCCAGTAGTCCTCGGACCGGGGGGCAGCCCCAGCATTTT.

This chain uses TRBV7-9 with TRBJ1-2; 11 bases are a match to TRBD1. Germline loops: CDR1 SEHNR, CDR2 FQNEAQ (reference sequence). CDR3 length: 14 amino acids. V lost 4 bases and J lost 8; bases outside the gene matches: 6. CDR3 in amino acids: CASSWGTGGNGYTF. The CDR3 bases are TGTGCCAGCAGCTGGGGGACAGGGGGTAACGGCTACACCTTC.

This chain uses TRBV4-3 with TRBJ1-4; D might be TRBD1 (5 bases). V lost 1 base, J lost 2 bases, and 11 bases lay in between. The CDR3 is made up of 16 amino acids. From germline, CDR1 is LGHNA and CDR2 YSLEER. The CDR3 bases are TGCGCCAGCAGCCAAGTACGGGCAGGGACTAATGAAAAACTGTTTTTT. Its translation: CASSQVRAGTNEKLFF.